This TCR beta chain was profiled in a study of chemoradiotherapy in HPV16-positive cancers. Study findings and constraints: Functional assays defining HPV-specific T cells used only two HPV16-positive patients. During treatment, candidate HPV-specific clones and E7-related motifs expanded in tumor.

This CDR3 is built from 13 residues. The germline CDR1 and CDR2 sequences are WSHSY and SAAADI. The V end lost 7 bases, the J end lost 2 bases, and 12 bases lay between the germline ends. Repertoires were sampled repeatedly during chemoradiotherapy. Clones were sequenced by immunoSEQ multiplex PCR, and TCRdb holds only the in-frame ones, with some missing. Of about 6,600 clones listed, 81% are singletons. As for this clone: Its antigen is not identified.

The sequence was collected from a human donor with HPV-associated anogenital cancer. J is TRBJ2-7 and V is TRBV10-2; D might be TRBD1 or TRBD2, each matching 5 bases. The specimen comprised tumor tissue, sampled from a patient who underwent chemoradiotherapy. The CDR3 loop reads CASKPGRTYEQYF. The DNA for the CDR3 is TGCGCCAGCAAACCGGGACGGACCTACGAGCAGTACTTC.